This TCR beta chain came from a study of T-cell memory formation after mild COVID-19. After 5'RACE with constant-segment primers, TCR alpha and TCR beta cDNA libraries carrying sample barcodes and UMIs were obtained. Each CDR3 protein gets one entry after TCRdb re-called the 5' RACE reads with MiXCR. The repertoire holds roughly 370,000 distinct CDR3 sequences, 16% seen once, with about 22% in the top ten. This clonotype was seen at least ten times. Germline CDR1 SGHTA, CDR2 FQGNSA. With V trimmed by 1 base and J by 2 bases, 4 bases remained unmatched. The CDR3 length is 15 residues. The sample consisted of PBMCs or a T cell subset sorted from them (not recorded which). The TCR comes from a young man who had mild COVID-19 (a few samples of this study predate the infection). Cell type and time point are not known. V gene TRBV7-2 combines with J gene TRBJ2-7; 8 bases fit TRBD2. The CDR3 DNA follows: TGTGCCAGCAGCTTAGTTGTTAGCGGGGCCTACGAGCAGTACTTC. Translating gives CASSLVVSGAYEQYF.